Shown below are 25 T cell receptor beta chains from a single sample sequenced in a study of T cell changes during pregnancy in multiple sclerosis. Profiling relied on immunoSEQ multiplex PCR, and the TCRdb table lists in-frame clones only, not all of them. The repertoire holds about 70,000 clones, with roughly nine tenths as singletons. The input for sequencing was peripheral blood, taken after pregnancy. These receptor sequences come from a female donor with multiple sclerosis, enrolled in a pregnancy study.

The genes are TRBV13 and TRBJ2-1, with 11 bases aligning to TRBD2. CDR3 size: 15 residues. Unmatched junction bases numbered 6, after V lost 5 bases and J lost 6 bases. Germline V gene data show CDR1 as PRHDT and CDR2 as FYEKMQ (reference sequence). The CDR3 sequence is CASSDTSGSFNEQFF. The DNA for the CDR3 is TGTGCCAGCAGCGATACTAGCGGGAGTTTCAATGAGCAGTTCTTC.

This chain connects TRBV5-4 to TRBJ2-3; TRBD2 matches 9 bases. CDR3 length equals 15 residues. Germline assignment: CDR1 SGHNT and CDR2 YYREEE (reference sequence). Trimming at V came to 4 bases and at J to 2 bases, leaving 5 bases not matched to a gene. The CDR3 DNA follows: TGTGCCAGCAGCGTCCCGGGACTAGCCACAGATACGCAGTATTTT. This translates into CASSVPGLATDTQYF.

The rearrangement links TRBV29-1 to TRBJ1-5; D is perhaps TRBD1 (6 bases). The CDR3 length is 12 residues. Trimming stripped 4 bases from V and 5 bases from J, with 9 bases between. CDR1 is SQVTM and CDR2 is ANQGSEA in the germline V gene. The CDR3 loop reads CSVGGGDQPQHF. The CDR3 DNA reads TGCAGCGTTGGGGGGGGCGATCAGCCCCAGCATTTT.

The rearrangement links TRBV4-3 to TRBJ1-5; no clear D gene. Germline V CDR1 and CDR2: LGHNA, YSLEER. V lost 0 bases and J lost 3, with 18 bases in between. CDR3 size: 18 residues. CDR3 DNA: TGCGCCAGCAGCCAAGAAGTTAATAGGCCAGGCCCCAATCAGCCCCAGCATTTT. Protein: CASSQEVNRPGPNQPQHF.

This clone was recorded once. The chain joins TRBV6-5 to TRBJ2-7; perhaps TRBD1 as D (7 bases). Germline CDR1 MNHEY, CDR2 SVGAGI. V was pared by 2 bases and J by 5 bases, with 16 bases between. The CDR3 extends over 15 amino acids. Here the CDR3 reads CASSYAGQLHHEQYF. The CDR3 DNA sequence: TGTGCCAGCAGTTACGCGGGACAGCTCCACCACGAGCAGTACTTC.

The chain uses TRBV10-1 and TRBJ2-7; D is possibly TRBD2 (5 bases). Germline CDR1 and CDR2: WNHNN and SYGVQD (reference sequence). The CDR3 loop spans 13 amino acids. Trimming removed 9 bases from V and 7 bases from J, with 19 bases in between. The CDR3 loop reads CARDVEGAGEQYF. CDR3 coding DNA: TGCGCCAGGGATGTCGAGGGAGCCGGGGAGCAGTACTTC.

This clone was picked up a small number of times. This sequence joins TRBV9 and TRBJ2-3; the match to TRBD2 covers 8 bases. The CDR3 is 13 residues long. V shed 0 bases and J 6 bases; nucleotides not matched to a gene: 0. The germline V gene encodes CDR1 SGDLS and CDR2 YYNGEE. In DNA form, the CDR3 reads TGTGCCAGCAGCGTAGGCGGGGGGGATACGCAGTATTTT. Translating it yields CASSVGGGDTQYF.

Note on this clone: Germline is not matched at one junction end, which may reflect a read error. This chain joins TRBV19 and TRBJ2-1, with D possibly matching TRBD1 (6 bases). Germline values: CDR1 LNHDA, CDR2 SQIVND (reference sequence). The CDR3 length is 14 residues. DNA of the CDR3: TGTGCCAGTAGTATCCTGGGGGCCTACAATGAACAGTTCTTC. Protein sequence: CASSILGAYNEQFF.

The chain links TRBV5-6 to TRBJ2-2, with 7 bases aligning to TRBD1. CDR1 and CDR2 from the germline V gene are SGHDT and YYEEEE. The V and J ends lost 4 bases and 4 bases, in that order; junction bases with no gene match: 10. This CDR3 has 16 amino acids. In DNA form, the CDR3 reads TGTGCCAGCAGCGAAGCCGGGACAGTAAGCACCGGGGAGCTGTTTTTT. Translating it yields CASSEAGTVSTGELFF.

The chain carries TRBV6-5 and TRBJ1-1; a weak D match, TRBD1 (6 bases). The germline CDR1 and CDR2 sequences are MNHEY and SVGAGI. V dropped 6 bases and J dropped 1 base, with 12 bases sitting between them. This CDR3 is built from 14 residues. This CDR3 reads CASSQWGRNTEAFF. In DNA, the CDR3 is TGTGCCAGCAGCCAGTGGGGGCGGAACACTGAAGCTTTCTTT.

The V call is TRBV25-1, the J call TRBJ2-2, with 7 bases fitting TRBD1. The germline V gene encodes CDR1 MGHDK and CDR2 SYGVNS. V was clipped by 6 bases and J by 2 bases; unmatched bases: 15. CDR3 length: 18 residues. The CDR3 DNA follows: TGTGCCAGCAGCCCCCATGGCCCCGGGACAGCAAACACCGGGGAGCTGTTTTTT. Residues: CASSPHGPGTANTGELFF.

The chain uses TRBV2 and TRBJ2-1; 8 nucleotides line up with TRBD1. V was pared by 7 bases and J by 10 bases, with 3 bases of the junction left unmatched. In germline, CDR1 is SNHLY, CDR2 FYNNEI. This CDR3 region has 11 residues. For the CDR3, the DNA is TGTGCCAGCACGGACAGGGCGGAGCAGTTCTTC. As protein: CASTDRAEQFF.

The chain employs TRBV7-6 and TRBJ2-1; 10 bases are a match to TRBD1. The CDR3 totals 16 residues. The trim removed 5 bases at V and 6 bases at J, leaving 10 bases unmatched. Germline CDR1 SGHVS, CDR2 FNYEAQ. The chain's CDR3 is CASSPGQGGILNEQFF. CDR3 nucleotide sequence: TGTGCCAGCAGCCCCGGACAGGGGGGGATCCTCAATGAGCAGTTCTTC.

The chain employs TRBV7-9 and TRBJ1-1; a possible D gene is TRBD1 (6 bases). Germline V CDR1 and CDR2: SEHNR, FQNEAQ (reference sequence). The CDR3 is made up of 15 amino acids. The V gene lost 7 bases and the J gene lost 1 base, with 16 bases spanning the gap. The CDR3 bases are TGTGCCAGCATCAAGGGGGGGACTAAGAACACTGAAGCTTTCTTT. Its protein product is CASIKGGTKNTEAFF.

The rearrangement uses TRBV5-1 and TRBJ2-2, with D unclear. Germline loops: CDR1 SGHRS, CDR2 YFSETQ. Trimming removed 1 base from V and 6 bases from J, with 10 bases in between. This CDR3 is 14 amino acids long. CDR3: CASSLSWASGELFF. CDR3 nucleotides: TGCGCCAGCAGCTTGAGTTGGGCCTCCGGGGAGCTGTTTTTT. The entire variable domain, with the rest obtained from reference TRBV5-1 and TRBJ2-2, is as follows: KAGVTQTPRYLIKTRGQQVTLSCSPISGHRSVSWYQQTPGQGLQFLFEYFSETQRNKGNFPGRFSGRQFSNSRSEMNVSTLELGDSALYLCASSLSWASGELFFGEGSRLTVL.

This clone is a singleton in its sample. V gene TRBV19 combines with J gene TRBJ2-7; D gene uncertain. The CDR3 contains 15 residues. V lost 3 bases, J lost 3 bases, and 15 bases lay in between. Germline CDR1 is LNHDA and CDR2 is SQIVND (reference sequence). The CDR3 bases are TGTGCCAGTAGTATCTATGGCGGAGAAAACTACGAGCAGTACTTC. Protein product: CASSIYGGENYEQYF.

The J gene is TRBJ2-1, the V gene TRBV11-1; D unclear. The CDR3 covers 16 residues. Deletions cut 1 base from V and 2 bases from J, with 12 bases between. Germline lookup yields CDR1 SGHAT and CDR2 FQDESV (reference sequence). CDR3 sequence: CASSLVENPTYNEQFF. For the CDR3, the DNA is TGTGCCAGCAGCTTAGTAGAGAATCCGACCTACAATGAGCAGTTCTTC.

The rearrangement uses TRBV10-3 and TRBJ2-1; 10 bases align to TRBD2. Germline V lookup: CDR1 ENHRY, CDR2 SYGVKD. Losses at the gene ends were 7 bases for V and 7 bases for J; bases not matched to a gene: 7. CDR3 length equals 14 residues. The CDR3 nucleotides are TGTGCCATCAATATGGGACTAGCGAAGAATGAGCAGTTCTTC. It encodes CAINMGLAKNEQFF.

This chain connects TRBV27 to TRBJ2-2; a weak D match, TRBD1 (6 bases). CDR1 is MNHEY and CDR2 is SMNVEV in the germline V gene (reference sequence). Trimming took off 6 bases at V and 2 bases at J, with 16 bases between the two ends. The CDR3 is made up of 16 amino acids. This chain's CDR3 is CASRYHSGVNTGELFF. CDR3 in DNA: TGTGCCAGCAGATACCATTCAGGGGTAAACACCGGGGAGCTGTTTTTT.

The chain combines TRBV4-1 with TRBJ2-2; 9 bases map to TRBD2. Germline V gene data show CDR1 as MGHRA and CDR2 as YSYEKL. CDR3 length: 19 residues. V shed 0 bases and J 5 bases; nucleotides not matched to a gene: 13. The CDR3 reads CASSQDSRTSEGVTGELFF. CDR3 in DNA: TGCGCCAGCAGCCAAGATAGCCGGACTAGCGAGGGAGTGACCGGGGAGCTGTTTTTT.

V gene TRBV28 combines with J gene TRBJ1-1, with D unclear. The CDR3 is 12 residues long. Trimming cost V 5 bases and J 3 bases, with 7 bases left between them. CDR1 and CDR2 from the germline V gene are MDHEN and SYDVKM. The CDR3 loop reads CASSVSDTEAFF. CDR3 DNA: TGTGCCAGCAGTGTGTCGGACACTGAAGCTTTCTTT.

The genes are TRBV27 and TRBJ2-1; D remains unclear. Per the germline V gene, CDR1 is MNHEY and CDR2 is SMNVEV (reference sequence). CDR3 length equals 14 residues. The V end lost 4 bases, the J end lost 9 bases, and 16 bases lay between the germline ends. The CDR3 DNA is TGTGCCAGCAGTTCCCCCCTTGTGTTCGGTGAGCAGTTCTTC. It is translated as CASSSPLVFGEQFF.

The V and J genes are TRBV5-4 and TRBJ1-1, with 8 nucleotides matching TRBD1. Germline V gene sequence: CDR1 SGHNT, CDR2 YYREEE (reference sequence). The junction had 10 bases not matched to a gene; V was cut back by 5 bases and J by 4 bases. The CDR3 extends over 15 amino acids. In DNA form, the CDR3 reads TGTGCCAGCAGACCCGACAGGGGAAGGGCCACTGAAGCTTTCTTT. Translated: CASRPDRGRATEAFF. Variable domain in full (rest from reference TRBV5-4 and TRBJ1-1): ETGVTQSPTHLIKTRGQQVTLRCSSQSGHNTVSWYQQALGQGPQFIFQYYREEENGRGNFPPRFSGLQFPNYSSELNVNALELDDSALYLCASRPDRGRATEAFFGQGTRLTVV.

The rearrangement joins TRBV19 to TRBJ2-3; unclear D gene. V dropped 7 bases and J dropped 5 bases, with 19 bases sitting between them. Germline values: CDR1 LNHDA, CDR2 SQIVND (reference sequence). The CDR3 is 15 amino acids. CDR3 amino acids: CASTKRGLEGDTQYF. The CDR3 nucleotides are TGTGCCAGTACCAAACGAGGCTTGGAAGGAGATACGCAGTATTTT. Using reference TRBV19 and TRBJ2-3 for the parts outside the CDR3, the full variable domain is DGGITQSPKYLFRKEGQNVTLSCEQNLNHDAMYWYRQDPGQGLRLIYYSQIVNDFQKGDIAEGYSVSREKKESFPLTVTSAQKNPTAFYLCASTKRGLEGDTQYFGPGTRLTVL.

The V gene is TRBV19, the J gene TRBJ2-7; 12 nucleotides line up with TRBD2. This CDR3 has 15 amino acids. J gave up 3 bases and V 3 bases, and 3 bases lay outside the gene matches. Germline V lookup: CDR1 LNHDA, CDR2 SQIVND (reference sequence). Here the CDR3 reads CASSISGLAGYEQYF. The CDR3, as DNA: TGTGCCAGTAGTATTTCGGGACTAGCGGGCTACGAGCAGTACTTC.